There are many counts of the clone carrying this T cell receptor beta chain. The antigen is undetermined. There were about a million CD4+ or CD8+ T cells used in the sorted libraries. The data derive from a study of neurological immune-mediated disorders. Overall study findings and caveats: No sharing of CDR3 amino acid sequences was observed among expanded clones across subjects, suggesting private repertoires in all groups.

The CDR3 extends over 13 amino acids. CDR1 is SGHDN, CDR2 FVKESK, per germline. The V gene lost 4 bases and the J gene lost 3 bases, with 7 bases spanning the gap. Template-switch 5'RACE cDNA synthesis added a 10-nucleotide unique molecular identifier. Every sequencing run produced over 160 million TCR-beta sequences that came from 15-18 subjects. TCRdb reanalysed the 5' RACE reads using MiXCR and keeps one entry per CDR3 protein. The sample holds roughly 20,000 distinct CDR3 sequences, 7.5% seen once. V gene TRBV14 combines with J gene TRBJ2-1; TRBD1 might be the D (5 bases). The sample consisted of CD8+ T cells from blood. The receptor was isolated from a woman in her twenties or thirties with HTLV-1-associated myelopathy (HAM/TSP). Here the CDR3 DNA reads TGTGCCAGCAGCCTGGGGCACTACAATGAGCAGTTCTTC. Translated, it gives CASSLGHYNEQFF.